A single sample is the source of the 20 T cell receptor beta chains below, sequenced in a study of T cell clonality in common variable immunodeficiency. Libraries were prepared by immunoSEQ multiplex PCR; TCRdb keeps only in-frame clonotypes and omits some of them. The sample has roughly 42,000 clones, none seen only once. These TCRs' antigens remain unknown. The study, taken as a whole, reports: Fewer deletions and N-nucleotide insertions were reportedly seen in common variable immunodeficiency TCR beta sequences.

The specimen sequenced was peripheral blood mononuclear cells. These receptors all come from a human donor with common variable immunodeficiency.

This clone was picked up a small number of times. The read ends 3 residues early relative to the CDR3; the germline J gene fills the gap. This chain links TRBV6-2 or TRBV6-3 with TRBJ1-4; TRBD1 matches 8 bases. Per the germline V gene, CDR1 is MNHEY and CDR2 is SVGEGT. The CDR3 loop spans 15 amino acids. Trimming at V came to 5 bases and at J to 5 bases, leaving 7 bases not matched to a gene. CDR3 sequence reads: CASSAGQGVNEKLFF. CDR3 bases read: TGTGCCAGCAGTGCCGGACAGGGAGTGAATGAAAAA.

A word on this clone: The read terminates 3 residues ahead of where the CDR3 ends, so the germline J gene completes it. The gene calls are TRBV19 and TRBJ1-5, with 7 bases fitting TRBD1. The CDR3 totals 15 residues. The ends lost 7 bases at V and 1 base at J; junction bases unmatched: 7. The germline V gene has CDR1 LNHDA and CDR2 SQIVND (reference sequence). The CDR3 bases that were read are TGTGCCAGTACCTTGACAGGGTTAAGCAATCAGCCC. It encodes CASTLTGLSNQP. The CDR3 reads in full as CASTLTGLSNQPQHF.

Worth noting for this clone: With the read ending 3 residues before the CDR3 end, the germline J gene is used to fill in that end. The chain is built from TRBV18 and TRBJ1-1; no clear D. The germline V and J ends were trimmed by 4 bases and 1 base, with 7 bases remaining between them. The CDR3 has 13 amino acids. The germline gives CDR1 KGHSH, CDR2 LQKENI. CDR3 bases read: TGTGCCAGCTCACAGCGTGAGAACACTGAA. The encoded protein is CASSQRENTE. From start to end, the CDR3 is CASSQRENTEAFF.

This clone was picked up a small number of times. The read comes to an end 3 residues before the CDR3 does, leaving the germline J gene to fill in the end. This chain connects TRBV2 to TRBJ2-2; 11 positions match TRBD1. Germline loops: CDR1 SNHLY, CDR2 FYNNEI. This CDR3 has 14 residues. V gave up 7 bases and J gave up 4 bases; unmatched junction bases: 2. The CDR3 DNA, read in part, is TGTGCCAGCATTGGGACAGGGGGCACCGGGGAG. Translating it yields CASIGTGGTGE. The CDR3 in its entirety is CASIGTGGTGELFF.

This clone was picked up many times. The CDR3 end falls 3 residues outside the read, so it is completed with the germline J gene. The chain combines TRBV20-1 with TRBJ2-7; 7 bases fit TRBD1. CDR1 is DFQATT and CDR2 is SNEGSKA in the germline V gene (reference sequence). J gave up 6 bases and V 6 bases, and 8 bases lay outside the gene matches. The CDR3 length is 12 residues. The CDR3 is CSANGQVGEQYF. The sequenced CDR3 bases are TGCAGTGCCAACGGACAGGTTGGCGAG.

The sample holds many counts of this clone. The part of the CDR3 DNA that was read is TGTGCCAGTAGCGTCACAGAGCTCTCGAGCACTGAA. Protein product: CASSVTELSSTE. In full, the CDR3 is CASSVTELSSTEAFF. The chain joins TRBV19 to TRBJ1-1; no firm D call. Sequencing ends 3 residues short of the CDR3 end; the germline J gene provides the rest. With 6 bases removed from V and 4 bases from J, the gap between germline ends came to 18 bases. CDR3 size: 15 residues. Germline V gives CDR1 LNHDA, CDR2 SQIVND (reference sequence).

Ten or more counts support this clone. The CDR3 end lies 3 residues beyond the end of the read and is filled in from the germline J gene. The gene calls are TRBV2 and TRBJ2-4; 7 positions match TRBD1. V trimming: 9 bases; J trimming: 6 bases; junction bases outside the gene matches: 5. Germline V CDR1 and CDR2: SNHLY, FYNNEI. The CDR3 has 12 residues. The covered CDR3 bases are TGTGCCAGTCGACAGGGTCGAAACATT. Protein sequence: CASRQGRNI. The CDR3 in its entirety is CASRQGRNIQYF.

CDR3 bases read: TGTGCCTGGAGCTACGAGTATTCACCC. Its protein is CAWSYEYSP. The whole CDR3 protein reads CAWSYEYSPLHF. The chain recombines TRBV30 with TRBJ1-6; D call uncertain. The read falls 3 residues short of the CDR3 end, and the missing part is taken from the germline J gene. V was shortened by 3 bases and J by 8 bases, with 8 bases between the two germline ends. The CDR3 spans 12 residues. Germline-derived CDR1 and CDR2 are GTSNPN and SVGIG (reference sequence). Supplemented by reference TRBV30 and TRBJ1-6, the full variable domain reads SQTIHQWPATLVQPVGSPLSLECTVEGTSNPNLYWYRQAAGRGLQLLFYSVGIGQISSEVPQNLSASRPQDRQFILSSKKLLLSDSGFYLCAWSYEYSPLHFGNGTRLTVT.

This clone was counted between two and nine times. The DNA ends 3 residues before the CDR3 does, and the rest of the CDR3 is filled in from the germline J gene. The chain employs TRBV2 and TRBJ1-5; D uncertain. Germline V lookup: CDR1 SNHLY, CDR2 FYNNEI. The CDR3 has 13 residues. Trimming stripped 3 bases from V and 3 bases from J, with 6 bases between. The sequenced CDR3 bases are TGTGCCAGCAGTGACAACTTCAATCAGCCC. It specifies CASSDNFNQP. The whole CDR3 sequence is CASSDNFNQPQHF.

This clone has at least ten counts. Coverage ceases 3 residues before the CDR3 finishes, and the germline J gene fills in the end. J is TRBJ1-1 and V is TRBV18, with D possibly being TRBD1 (6 bases). Germline CDR1 and CDR2: KGHSH and LQKENI. Trimming cost V 3 bases and J 1 base, with 9 bases left between them. This CDR3 comprises 14 residues. The CDR3 protein is CASSPSDRNTEAFF. Incomplete CDR3 DNA: TGTGCCAGCTCACCCTCGGACAGGAACACTGAA.

Comments on this clone: The read halts 3 residues ahead of the CDR3 end, with the missing end drawn from the germline J gene. The chain uses TRBV2 and TRBJ2-7; 10 positions agree with TRBD1. This CDR3 has 14 amino acids. CDR1 is SNHLY and CDR2 is FYNNEI in the germline V gene. V lost 8 bases, J lost 2 bases, and 6 bases stayed unmatched. The CDR3 DNA, read in part, is TGTGCCAGCCTTCCCGGGACAGGGGCCTACGAG. This encodes CASLPGTGAYE. The whole CDR3 protein reads CASLPGTGAYEQYF.

This clone was observed many times. The CDR3 DNA, read in part, is TGTGCCTGGAGTGTACAGGGCAGGGTTGGGAGCACAGATACG. Amino acids: CAWSVQGRVGSTDT. The whole CDR3 sequence is CAWSVQGRVGSTDTQYF. The genes are TRBV30 and TRBJ2-3; a possible D gene is TRBD1 (6 bases). The read stops 3 residues short of the end of the CDR3; the missing end is completed from the germline J gene. This CDR3 has 17 residues. CDR1 GTSNPN and CDR2 SVGIG come from the germline V gene (reference sequence). V dropped 0 bases and J dropped 0 bases, with 16 bases sitting between them. The complete variable domain, with remaining parts taken from reference TRBV30 and TRBJ2-3, reads SQTIHQWPATLVQPVGSPLSLECTVEGTSNPNLYWYRQAAGRGLQLLFYSVGIGQISSEVPQNLSASRPQDRQFILSSKKLLLSDSGFYLCAWSVQGRVGSTDTQYFGPGTRLTVL.

The sample holds a few counts of this clone. The CDR3 is cut off 3 residues early in the read; its end comes from the germline J gene. The chain joins TRBV2 to TRBJ2-7, with a possible D match to TRBD2 (6 bases). The V gene's germline CDR1 is SNHLY and CDR2 FYNNEI. V dropped 2 bases and J dropped 5 bases, with 22 bases sitting between them. This CDR3 has 17 residues. The CDR3 DNA, read in part, is TGTGCCAGCAGTGAACGGGTTGTCAGGAGATTAGCGGACGAG. Protein product: CASSERVVRRLADE. The whole CDR3 sequence reads CASSERVVRRLADEQYF.

This clone was recorded at least ten times. With the read ending 3 residues before the CDR3 end, the germline J gene is used to fill in that end. This chain joins TRBV18 and TRBJ2-7; 8 bases are shared with TRBD1. The CDR3 is made up of 16 amino acids. Germline V gene lookup returns CDR1 KGHSH and CDR2 LQKENI. The trim removed 2 bases at V and 6 bases at J, leaving 12 bases unmatched. The sequenced CDR3 bases are TGTGCCAGCTCACCATATACAGGGGGTAGCTCTTCCGAG. This sequence encodes CASSPYTGGSSSE. Given in full, the CDR3 is CASSPYTGGSSSEQYF.

There are many counts of this clone. The read ends 3 residues before the CDR3 terminus; that terminus is restored from the germline J gene. The V call is TRBV30, the J call TRBJ2-1, with a tentative D call TRBD1 (6 bases). CDR1 and CDR2 (germline): GTSNPN, SVGIG (reference sequence). V was clipped by 1 base and J by 8 bases, with 9 bases between them. The CDR3 extends over 12 amino acids. The CDR3 bases that were read are TGTGCCTGGAGTGCGAACAGGGATGAG. Encoded protein: CAWSANRDE. The CDR3, in full, reads CAWSANRDEQFF.

This clone was picked up a small number of times. The read terminates 3 residues ahead of where the CDR3 ends, so the germline J gene completes it. The chain joins TRBV7-9 to TRBJ2-7, with D hard to call. This CDR3 contains 12 residues. Germline lookup yields CDR1 SEHNR and CDR2 FQNEAQ (reference sequence). Trimming stripped 5 bases from V and 6 bases from J, with 11 bases between. CDR3 amino acids: CASSPQTPEQYF. The part of the CDR3 DNA that was read is TGTGCCAGCAGCCCCCAGACACCCGAG.

This clone was seen repeatedly, ten times or more. The read falls 3 residues short of the CDR3 end, and the missing part is taken from the germline J gene. The V call is TRBV30, the J call TRBJ2-7; tentative D call: TRBD2 (5 bases). Trimming removed 0 bases from V and 4 bases from J, with 7 bases in between. Germline V gene sequence: CDR1 GTSNPN, CDR2 SVGIG (reference sequence). CDR3 length: 12 amino acids. CDR3 sequence reads: CAWSVLGYEQYF. The CDR3 DNA, read in part, is TGTGCCTGGAGTGTACTAGGTTACGAG.

This clone was picked up a small number of times. CDR3 bases read: TGTGCCAGCAGTGAAGACCCTCTAGGAGAAGTCGATGTAAATGAG. This codes for CASSEDPLGEVDVNE. The full CDR3 protein is CASSEDPLGEVDVNEQFF. V gene TRBV2 combines with J gene TRBJ2-1; D uncertain. The observed sequence ends 3 residues before the CDR3 terminus, with the missing tail filled in from the germline J gene. This CDR3 is 18 amino acids long. Germline V gives CDR1 SNHLY, CDR2 FYNNEI. V was pared by 1 base and J by 7 bases, with 23 bases between.

This clone was detected many times. The CDR3 extends 3 residues past the end of the read, so its final part is completed from the germline J gene. The chain carries TRBV20-1 and TRBJ2-1, with 9 bases fitting TRBD2. With V trimmed by 3 bases and J by 6 bases, 6 bases remained unmatched. CDR1 DFQATT and CDR2 SNEGSKA come from the germline V gene (reference sequence). This CDR3 is built from 14 residues. CDR3 DNA (partial): TGCAGTGCTAGGGGCGGGAGGGCCGGCAATGAG. It specifies CSARGGRAGNE. The entire CDR3 reads CSARGGRAGNEQFF.

This clone was observed a few times. The CDR3 is CASSEEDFLYEQYF. The DNA read from the CDR3 is TGTGCCAGCAGTGAAGAGGACTTCCTCTACGAG. This chain links TRBV6-1 with TRBJ2-7; D may be TRBD2 (5 bases). Read coverage stops 3 residues before the CDR3 terminus; the germline J gene supplies the remainder. CDR3 length: 14 residues. CDR1 MNHNS and CDR2 SASEGT come from the germline V gene. Trimming pared 1 base from V and 3 bases from J, leaving 10 bases between.